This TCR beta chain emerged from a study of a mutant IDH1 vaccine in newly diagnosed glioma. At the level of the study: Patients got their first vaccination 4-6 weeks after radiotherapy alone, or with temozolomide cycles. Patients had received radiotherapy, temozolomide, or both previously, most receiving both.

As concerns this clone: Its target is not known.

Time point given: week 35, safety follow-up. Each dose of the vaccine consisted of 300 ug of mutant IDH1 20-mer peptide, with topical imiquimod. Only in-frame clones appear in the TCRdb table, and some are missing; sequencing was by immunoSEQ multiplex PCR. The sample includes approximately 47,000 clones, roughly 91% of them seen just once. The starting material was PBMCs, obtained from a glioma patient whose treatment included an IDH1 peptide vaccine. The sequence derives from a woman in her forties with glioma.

DNA for the CDR3: TGTGCCAGCAGTTTGGCCGGGACAGACTACGAGCAGTACTTC. This sequence encodes CASSLAGTDYEQYF. This sequence joins TRBV27 and TRBJ2-7, with TRBD1 identical over 7 bases. The germline gives CDR1 MNHEY, CDR2 SMNVEV (reference sequence). This CDR3 has 14 amino acids. J lost 3 bases, V lost 3 bases, and 5 bases had no gene match.